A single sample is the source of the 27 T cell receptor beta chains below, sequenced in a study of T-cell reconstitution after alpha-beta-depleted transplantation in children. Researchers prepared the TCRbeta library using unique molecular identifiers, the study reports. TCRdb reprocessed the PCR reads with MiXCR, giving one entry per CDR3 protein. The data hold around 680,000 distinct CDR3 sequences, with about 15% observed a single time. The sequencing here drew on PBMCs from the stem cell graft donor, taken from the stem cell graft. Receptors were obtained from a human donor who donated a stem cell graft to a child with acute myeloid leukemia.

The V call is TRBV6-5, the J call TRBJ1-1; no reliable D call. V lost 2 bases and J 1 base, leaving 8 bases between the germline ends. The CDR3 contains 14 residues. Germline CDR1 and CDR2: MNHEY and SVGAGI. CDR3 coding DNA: TGTGCCAGCAGTTACCACACAGAGAACACTGAAGCTTTCTTT. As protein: CASSYHTENTEAFF.

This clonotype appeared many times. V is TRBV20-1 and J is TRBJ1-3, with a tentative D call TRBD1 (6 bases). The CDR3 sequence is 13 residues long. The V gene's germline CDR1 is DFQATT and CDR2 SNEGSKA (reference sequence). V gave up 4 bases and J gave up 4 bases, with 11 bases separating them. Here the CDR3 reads CSAIWQGGNTIYF. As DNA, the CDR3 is TGCAGTGCTATCTGGCAGGGGGGAAACACCATATATTTT.

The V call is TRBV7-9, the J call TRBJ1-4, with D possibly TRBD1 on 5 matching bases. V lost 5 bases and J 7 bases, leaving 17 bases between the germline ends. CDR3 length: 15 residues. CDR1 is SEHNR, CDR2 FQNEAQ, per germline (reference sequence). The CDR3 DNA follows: TGTGCCAGCAGCCCCCCAAGGGGTCGGGGTGAAAAACTGTTTTTT. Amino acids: CASSPPRGRGEKLFF.

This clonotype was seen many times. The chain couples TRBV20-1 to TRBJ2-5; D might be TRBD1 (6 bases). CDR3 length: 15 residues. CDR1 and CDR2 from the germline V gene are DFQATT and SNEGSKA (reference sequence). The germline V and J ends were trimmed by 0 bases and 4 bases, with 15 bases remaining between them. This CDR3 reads CSARDPPLGGETQYF. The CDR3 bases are TGCAGTGCTAGAGATCCCCCACTAGGGGGAGAGACCCAGTACTTC.

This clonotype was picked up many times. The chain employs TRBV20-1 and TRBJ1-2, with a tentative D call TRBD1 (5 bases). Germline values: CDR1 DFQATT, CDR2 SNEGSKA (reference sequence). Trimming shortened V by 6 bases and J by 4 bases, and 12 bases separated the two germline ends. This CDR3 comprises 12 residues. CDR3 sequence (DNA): TGCAGTGCCCGGGACGGAGCCTATGGCTACACCTTC. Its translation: CSARDGAYGYTF.

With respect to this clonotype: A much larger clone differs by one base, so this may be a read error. Here the CDR3 DNA reads TGTGCCAGCAGCCCTCGGGGGCCGCGCCATGAGCAGTTCTTC. It specifies CASSPRGPRHEQFF. V gene TRBV7-9 combines with J gene TRBJ2-1; D may match TRBD1 or TRBD2 (6 bases each). CDR3 length: 14 amino acids. CDR1 and CDR2 (germline): SEHNR, FQNEAQ (reference sequence). The ends were cut back, 5 bases at V and 8 bases at J, with 16 bases in the middle.

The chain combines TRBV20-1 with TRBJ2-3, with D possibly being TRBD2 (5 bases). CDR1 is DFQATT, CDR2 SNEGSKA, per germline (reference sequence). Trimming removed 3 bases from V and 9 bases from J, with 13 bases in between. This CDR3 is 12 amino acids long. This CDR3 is CSASLGTRTQYF. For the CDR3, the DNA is TGCAGTGCTAGTCTGGGAACTAGGACGCAGTATTTT.

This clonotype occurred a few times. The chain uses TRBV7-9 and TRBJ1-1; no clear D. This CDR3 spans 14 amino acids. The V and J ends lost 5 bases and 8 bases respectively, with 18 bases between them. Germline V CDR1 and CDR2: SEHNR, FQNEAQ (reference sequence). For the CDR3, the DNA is TGTGCCAGCAGCACTCACGGAAGGATACCAGAAGCTTTCTTT. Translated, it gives CASSTHGRIPEAFF.

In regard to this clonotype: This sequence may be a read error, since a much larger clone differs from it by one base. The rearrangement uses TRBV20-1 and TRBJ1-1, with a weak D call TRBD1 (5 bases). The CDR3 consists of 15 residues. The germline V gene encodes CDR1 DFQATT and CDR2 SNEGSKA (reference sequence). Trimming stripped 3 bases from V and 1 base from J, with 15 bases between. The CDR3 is CSASKQAGSNTEAFF. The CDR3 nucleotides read TGCAGTGCTAGCAAACAGGCTGGTTCGAACACTGAAGCTTTCTTT.

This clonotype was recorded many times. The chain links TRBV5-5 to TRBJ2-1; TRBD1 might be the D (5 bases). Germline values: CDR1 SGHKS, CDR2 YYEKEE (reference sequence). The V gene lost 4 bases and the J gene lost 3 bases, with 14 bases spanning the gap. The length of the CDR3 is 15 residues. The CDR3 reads CASSIQGSGYNEQFF. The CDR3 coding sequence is TGTGCCAGCAGCATTCAGGGTAGTGGCTACAATGAGCAGTTCTTC. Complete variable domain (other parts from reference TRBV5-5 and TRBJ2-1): DAGVTQSPTHLIKTRGQQVTLRCSPISGHKSVSWYQQVLGQGPQFIFQYYEKEERGRGNFPDRFSARQFPNYSSELNVNALLLGDSALYLCASSIQGSGYNEQFFGPGTRLTVL.

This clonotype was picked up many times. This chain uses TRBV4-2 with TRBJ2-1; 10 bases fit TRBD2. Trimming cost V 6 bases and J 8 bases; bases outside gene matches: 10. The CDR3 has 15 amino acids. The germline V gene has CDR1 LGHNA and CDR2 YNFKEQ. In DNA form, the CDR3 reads TGTGCCAGCAGTCTCCACGGGACTAGCGCGGATGAGCAGTTCTTC. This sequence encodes CASSLHGTSADEQFF.

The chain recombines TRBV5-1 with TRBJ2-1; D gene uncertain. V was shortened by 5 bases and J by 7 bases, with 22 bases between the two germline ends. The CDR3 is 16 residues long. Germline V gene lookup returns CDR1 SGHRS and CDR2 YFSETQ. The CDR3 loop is CASRPTSTTPRNEQFF. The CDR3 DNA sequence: TGCGCCAGCAGACCAACCTCAACCACCCCGAGGAATGAGCAGTTCTTC.

CDR3 sequence (DNA): TGTGCCAGCTCACCGGACAGGTCCTGGGCCGGGGAGCTGTTTTTT. Translating it yields CASSPDRSWAGELFF. This chain uses TRBV18 with TRBJ2-2; TRBD1 matches at 7 bases. V trimming: 3 bases; J trimming: 6 bases; junction bases outside the gene matches: 7. This CDR3 comprises 15 residues. CDR1 and CDR2 (germline): KGHSH, LQKENI.

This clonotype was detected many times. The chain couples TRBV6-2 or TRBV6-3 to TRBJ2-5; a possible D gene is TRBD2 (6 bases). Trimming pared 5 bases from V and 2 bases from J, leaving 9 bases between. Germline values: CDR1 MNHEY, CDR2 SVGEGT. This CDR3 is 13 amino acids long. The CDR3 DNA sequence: TGTGCCAGCAGTATTAGCGGTCAAGAGACCCAGTACTTC. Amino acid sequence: CASSISGQETQYF.

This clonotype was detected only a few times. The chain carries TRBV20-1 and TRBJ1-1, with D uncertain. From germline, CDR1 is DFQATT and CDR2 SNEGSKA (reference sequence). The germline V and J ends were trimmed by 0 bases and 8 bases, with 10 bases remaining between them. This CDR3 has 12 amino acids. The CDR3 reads CSARDQPGEAFF. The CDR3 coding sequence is TGCAGTGCTAGAGACCAACCGGGGGAAGCTTTCTTT.

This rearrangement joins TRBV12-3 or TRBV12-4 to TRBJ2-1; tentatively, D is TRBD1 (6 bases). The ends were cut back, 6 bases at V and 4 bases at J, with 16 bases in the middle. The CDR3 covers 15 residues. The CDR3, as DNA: TGTGCCAGCAGCCTGTCGCGACAGGCTTACAATGAGCAGTTCTTC. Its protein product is CASSLSRQAYNEQFF.

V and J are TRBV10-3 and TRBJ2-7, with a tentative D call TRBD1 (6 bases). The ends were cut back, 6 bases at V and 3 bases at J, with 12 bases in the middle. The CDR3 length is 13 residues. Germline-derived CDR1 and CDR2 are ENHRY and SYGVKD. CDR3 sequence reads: CAISYGTYYEQYF. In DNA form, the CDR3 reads TGTGCCATCAGCTACGGGACATACTACGAGCAGTACTTC.

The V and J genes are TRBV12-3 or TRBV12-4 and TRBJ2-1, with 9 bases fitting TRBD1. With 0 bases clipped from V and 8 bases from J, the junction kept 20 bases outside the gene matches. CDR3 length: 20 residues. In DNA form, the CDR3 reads TGTGCCAGCAGTTTAGCTCCGGGACAGGGCTATCTCCAGAGACTCCATGAGCAGTTCTTC. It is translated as CASSLAPGQGYLQRLHEQFF.

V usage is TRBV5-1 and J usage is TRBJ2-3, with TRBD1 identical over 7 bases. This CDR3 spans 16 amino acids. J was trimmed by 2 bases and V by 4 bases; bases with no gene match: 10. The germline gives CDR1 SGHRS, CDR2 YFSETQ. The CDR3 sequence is CASSPDGTENTDTQYF. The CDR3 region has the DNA TGCGCCAGCAGCCCGGACGGGACAGAGAACACAGATACGCAGTATTTT.

The CDR3 nucleotides are TGTGCCAGCAGCGCCGGGACAGGGGCAGAGACCCAGTACTTC. It yields the protein CASSAGTGAETQYF. This chain links TRBV7-9 with TRBJ2-5; TRBD1 matches 10 bases. The J segment lost 4 bases and the V segment lost 5 bases, leaving 4 bases of the junction unmatched. The CDR3 consists of 14 residues. Germline assignment: CDR1 SEHNR and CDR2 FQNEAQ (reference sequence). Filled out from reference TRBV7-9 and TRBJ2-5, the complete variable domain reads DTGVSQNPRHKITKRGQNVTFRCDPISEHNRLYWYRQTLGQGPEFLTYFQNEAQLEKSRLLSDRFSAERPKGSFSTLEIQRTEQGDSAMYLCASSAGTGAETQYFGPGTRLLVL.

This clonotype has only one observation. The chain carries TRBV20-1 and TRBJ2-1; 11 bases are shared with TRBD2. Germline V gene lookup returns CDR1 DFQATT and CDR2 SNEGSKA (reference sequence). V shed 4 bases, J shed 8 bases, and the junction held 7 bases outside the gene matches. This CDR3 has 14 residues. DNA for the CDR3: TGCAGTGCTATTCTAGCGGGGGGTGTCTATGAGCAGTTCTTC. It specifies CSAILAGGVYEQFF.

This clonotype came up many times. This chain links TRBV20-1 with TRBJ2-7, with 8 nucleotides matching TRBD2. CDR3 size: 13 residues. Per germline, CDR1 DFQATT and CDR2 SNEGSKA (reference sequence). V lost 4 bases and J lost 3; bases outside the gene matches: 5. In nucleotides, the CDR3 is TGCAGTGCTACGGGCGGGGGGAACTACGAGCAGTACTTC. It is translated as CSATGGGNYEQYF.

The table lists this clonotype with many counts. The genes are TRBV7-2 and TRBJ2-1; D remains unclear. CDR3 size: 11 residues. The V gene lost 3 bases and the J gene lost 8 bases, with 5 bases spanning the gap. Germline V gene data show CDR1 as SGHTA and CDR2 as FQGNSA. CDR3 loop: CASSFTDEQFF. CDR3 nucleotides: TGTGCCAGCAGCTTCACCGATGAGCAGTTCTTC.

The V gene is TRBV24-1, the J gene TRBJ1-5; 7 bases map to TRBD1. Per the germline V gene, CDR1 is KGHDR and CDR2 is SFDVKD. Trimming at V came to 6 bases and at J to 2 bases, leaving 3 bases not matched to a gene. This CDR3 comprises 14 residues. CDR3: CATSSGGGNQPQHF. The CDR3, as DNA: TGTGCCACCAGTTCAGGGGGAGGCAATCAGCCCCAGCATTTT.

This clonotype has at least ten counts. The CDR3 reads CSANGQLYGYTF. CDR3 in DNA: TGCAGTGCAAATGGACAGCTATATGGCTACACCTTC. V usage is TRBV20-1 and J usage is TRBJ1-2; maybe TRBD1 (6 bases). The CDR3 extends over 12 amino acids. Trimming stripped 6 bases from V and 5 bases from J, with 13 bases between. Germline V lookup: CDR1 DFQATT, CDR2 SNEGSKA (reference sequence).

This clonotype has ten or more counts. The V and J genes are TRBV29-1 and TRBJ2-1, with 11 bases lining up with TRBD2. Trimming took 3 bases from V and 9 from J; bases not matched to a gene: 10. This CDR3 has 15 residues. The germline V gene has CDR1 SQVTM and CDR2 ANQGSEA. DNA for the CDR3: TGCAGCGTTGAGAGGACTAGCGGGTACAACGGTGAGCAGTTCTTC. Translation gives CSVERTSGYNGEQFF.

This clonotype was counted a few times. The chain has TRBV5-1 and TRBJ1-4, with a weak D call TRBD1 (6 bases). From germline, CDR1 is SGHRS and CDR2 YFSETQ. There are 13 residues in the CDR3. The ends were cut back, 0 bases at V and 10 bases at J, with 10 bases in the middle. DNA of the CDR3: TGCGCCAGCAGCTTGGCAGGACAGTCAAAACTGTTTTTT. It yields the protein CASSLAGQSKLFF.